This T cell receptor (beta chain) was captured by sequencing in a study of shared clonotypes between healthy human individuals. Study details: Three plates each covered CD4 naive and memory; CD8 naive two, CD8 memory one. General study results and limits: Limitation of the genetic and exposure-history diversity represented came from the few donors.

None of the donors, who were healthy HIV-negative adults, had recently had acute infections or vaccinations. Memory CD4+ cells were the fraction left after CD45RA+ naive selection. The table came from immunoSEQ multiplex PCR; TCRdb's copy has only in-frame clones and leaves some out. The sample lists about 1.1 million clones; around 78% were seen once. Comment on this clone: Its specificity is not known. Other DNA variants within this sample encode the same CDR3.

The germline V gene encodes CDR1 MGHDK and CDR2 SYGVNS. The CDR3 length is 13 residues. The ends were cut back, 6 bases at V and 0 bases at J, with 8 bases in the middle. This clonotype was sampled from a man younger than 35 in good health. Some clones in this sample may be carry-over from other donors' samples. The sample taken for sequencing was memory CD4+ T cells from PBMCs. Subset in this sample: CD45RA-negative fraction. The rearrangement joins TRBV25-1 to TRBJ1-1; D is ambiguous. CDR3 protein: CASRRTVNTEAFF. The CDR3 DNA sequence: TGTGCCAGCAGGAGGACTGTGAACACTGAAGCTTTCTTT.